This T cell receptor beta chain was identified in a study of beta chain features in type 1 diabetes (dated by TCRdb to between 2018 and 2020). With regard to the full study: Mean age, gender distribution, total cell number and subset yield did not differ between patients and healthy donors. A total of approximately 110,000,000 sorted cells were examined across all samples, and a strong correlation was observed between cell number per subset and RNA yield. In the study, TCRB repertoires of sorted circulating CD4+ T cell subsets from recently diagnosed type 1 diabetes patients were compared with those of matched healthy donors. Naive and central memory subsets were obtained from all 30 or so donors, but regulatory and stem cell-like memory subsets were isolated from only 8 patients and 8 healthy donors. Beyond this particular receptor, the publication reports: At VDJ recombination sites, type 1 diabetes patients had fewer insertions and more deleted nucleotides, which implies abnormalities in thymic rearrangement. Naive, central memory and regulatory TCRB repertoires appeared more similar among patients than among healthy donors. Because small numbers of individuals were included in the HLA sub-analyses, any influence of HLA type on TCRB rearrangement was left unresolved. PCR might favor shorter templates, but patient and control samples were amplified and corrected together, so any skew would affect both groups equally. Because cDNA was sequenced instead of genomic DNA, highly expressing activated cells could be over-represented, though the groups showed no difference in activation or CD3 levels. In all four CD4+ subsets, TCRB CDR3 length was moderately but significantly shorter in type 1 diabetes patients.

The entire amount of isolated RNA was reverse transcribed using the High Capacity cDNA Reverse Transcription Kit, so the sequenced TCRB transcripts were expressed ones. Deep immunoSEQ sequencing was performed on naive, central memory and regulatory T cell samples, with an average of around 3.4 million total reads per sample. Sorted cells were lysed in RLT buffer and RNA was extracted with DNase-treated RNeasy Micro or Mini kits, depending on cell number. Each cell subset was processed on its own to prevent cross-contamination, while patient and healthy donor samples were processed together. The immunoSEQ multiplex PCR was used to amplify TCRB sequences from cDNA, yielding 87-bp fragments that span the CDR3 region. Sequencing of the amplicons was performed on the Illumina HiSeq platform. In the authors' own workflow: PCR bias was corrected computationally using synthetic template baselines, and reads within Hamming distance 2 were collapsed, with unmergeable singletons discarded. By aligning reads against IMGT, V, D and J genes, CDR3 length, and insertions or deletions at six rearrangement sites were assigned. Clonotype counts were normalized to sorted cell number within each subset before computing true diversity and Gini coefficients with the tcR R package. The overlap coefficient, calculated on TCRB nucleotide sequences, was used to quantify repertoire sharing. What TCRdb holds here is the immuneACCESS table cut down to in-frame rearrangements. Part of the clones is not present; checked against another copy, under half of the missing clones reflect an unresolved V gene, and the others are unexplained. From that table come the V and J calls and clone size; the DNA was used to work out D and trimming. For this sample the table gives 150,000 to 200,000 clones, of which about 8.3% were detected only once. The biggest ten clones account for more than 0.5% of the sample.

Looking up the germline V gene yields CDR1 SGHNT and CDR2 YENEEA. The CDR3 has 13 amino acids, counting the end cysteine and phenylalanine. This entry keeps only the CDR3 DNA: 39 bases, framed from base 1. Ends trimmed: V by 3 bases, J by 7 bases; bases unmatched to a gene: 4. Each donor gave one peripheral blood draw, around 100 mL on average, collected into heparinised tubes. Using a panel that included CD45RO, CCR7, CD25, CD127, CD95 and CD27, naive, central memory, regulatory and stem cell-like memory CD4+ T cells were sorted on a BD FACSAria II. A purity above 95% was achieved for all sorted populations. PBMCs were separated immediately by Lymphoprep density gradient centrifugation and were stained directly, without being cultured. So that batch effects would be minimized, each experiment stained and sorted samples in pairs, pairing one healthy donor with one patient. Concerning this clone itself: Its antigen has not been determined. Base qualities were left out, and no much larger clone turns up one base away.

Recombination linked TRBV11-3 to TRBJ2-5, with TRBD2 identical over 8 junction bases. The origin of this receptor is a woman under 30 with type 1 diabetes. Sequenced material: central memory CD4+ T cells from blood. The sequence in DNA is TGTGCCAGCAGCTTGGGGACTAGTGCGACCCAGTACTTC. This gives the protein CASSLGTSATQYF.